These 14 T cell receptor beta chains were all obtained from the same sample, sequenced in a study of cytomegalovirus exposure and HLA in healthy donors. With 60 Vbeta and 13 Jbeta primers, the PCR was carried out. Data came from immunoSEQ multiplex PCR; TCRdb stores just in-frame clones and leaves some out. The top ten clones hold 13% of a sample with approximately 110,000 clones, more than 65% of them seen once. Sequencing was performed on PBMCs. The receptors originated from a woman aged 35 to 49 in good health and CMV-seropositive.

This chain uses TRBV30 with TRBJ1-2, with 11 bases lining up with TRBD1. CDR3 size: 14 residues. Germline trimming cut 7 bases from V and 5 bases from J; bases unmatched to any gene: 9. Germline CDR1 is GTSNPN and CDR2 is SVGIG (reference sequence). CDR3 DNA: TGTGCCTCGCGAGGGACAGGGGGGGGATATGGCTACACCTTC. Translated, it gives CASRGTGGGYGYTF.

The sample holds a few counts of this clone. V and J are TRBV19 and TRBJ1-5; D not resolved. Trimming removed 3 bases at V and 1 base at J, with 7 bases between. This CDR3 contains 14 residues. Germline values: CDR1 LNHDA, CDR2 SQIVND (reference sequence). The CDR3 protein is CASSMGGSNQPQHF. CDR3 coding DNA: TGTGCCAGTAGTATGGGAGGGAGCAATCAGCCCCAGCATTTT.

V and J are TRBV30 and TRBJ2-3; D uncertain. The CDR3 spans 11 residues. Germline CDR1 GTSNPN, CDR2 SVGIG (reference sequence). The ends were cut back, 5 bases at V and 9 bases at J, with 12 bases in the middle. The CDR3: CAWADERTQYF. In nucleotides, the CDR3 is TGTGCCTGGGCGGATGAAAGAACGCAGTATTTT.

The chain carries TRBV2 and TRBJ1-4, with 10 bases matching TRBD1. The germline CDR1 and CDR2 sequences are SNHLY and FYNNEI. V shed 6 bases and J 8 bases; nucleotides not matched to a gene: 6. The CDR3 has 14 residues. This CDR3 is CASRAGTGAEKLFF. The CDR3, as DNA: TGTGCCAGCAGAGCCGGGACAGGGGCAGAAAAACTGTTTTTT.

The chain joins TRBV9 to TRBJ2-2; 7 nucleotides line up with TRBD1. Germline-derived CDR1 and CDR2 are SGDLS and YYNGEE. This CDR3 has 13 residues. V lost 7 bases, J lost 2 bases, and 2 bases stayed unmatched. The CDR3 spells CASHRGNTGELFF. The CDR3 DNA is TGTGCCAGCCACAGGGGTAACACCGGGGAGCTGTTTTTT.

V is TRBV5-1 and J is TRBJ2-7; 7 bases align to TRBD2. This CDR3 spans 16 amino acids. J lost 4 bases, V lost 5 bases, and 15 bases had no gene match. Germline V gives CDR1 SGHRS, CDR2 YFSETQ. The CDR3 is CASRPELADILYEQYF. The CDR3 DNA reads TGCGCCAGCAGACCCGAGCTAGCGGACATTCTATACGAGCAGTACTTC.

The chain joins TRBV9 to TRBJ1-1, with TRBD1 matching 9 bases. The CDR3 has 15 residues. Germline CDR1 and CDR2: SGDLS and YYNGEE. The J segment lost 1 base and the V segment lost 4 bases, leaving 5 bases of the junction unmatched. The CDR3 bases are TGTGCCAGCAGCTTCATGACAGGGGGGAACACTGAAGCTTTCTTT. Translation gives CASSFMTGGNTEAFF. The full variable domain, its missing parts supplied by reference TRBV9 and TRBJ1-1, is DSGVTQTPKHLITATGQRVTLRCSPRSGDLSVYWYQQSLDQGLQFLIQYYNGEERAKGNILERFSAQQFPDLHSELNLSSLELGDSALYFCASSFMTGGNTEAFFGQGTRLTVV.

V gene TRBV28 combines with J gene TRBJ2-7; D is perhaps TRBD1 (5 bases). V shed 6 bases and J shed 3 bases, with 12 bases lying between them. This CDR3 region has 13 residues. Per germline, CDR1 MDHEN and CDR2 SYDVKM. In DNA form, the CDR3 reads TGTGCCAGCAGAGGGGTGGCCCACTACGAGCAGTACTTC. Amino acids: CASRGVAHYEQYF.

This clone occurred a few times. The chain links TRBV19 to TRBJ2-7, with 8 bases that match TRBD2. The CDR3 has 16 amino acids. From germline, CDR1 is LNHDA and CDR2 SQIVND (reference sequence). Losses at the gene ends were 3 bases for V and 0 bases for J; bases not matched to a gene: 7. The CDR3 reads CASSISSTSGSYEQYF. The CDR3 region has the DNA TGTGCCAGTAGTATCTCCTCTACTAGCGGCTCCTACGAGCAGTACTTC.

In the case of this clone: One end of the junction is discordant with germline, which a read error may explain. The CDR3 region has the DNA TGTGCCAGCAGCCCAAAGACTAGCACTAGCTCCTACAATGAGCAGCTCTTC. It specifies CASSPKTSTSSYNEQLF. This sequence joins TRBV5-4 and TRBJ2-1, with 7 bases aligning to TRBD2. CDR3 length equals 17 residues. Germline-derived CDR1 and CDR2 are SGHNT and YYREEE (reference sequence).

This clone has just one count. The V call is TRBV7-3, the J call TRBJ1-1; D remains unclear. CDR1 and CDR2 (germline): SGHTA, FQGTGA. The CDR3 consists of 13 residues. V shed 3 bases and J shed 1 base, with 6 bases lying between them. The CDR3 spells CASSFDTNTEAFF. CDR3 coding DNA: TGTGCCAGCAGCTTTGACACGAACACTGAAGCTTTCTTT.

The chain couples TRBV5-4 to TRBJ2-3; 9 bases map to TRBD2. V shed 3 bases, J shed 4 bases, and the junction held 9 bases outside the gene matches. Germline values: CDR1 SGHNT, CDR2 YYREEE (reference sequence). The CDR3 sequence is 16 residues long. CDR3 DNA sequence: TGTGCCAGCAGCTCGACTAGCGGACGTCATGCAGATACGCAGTATTTT. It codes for CASSSTSGRHADTQYF.

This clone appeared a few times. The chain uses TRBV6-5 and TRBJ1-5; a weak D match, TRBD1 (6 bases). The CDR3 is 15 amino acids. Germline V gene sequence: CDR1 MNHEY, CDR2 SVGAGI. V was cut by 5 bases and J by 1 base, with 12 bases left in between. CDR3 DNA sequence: TGTGCCAGCAGTCCGGGACAAAGCAGCAATCAGCCCCAGCATTTT. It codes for CASSPGQSSNQPQHF.

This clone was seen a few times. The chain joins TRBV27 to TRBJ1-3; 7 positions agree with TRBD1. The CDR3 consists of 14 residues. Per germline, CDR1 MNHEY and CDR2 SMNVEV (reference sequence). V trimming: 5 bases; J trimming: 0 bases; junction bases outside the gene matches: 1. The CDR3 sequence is CASSRQGSGNTIYF. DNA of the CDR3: TGTGCCAGCAGTCGACAGGGCTCTGGAAACACCATATATTTT.